This T cell receptor (beta chain) was sequenced for a study of T cells after yellow fever vaccination. Overall study context: Low-cell-number fractions underwent preparation using SMART-Seq v4 Ultra Low Input.

Each CDR3 protein is one row after TCRdb ran MiXCR on the 5' RACE reads. Of hundreds of thousands of distinct CDR3 sequences in the sample, 21% were seen once. Regarding the study as a whole: Detected again after the booster were most primary-vaccination clones, at 96% CD4 and 70% to 90% CD8.

This clonotype has just a few counts. The target antigen is unknown. This TCR came from a man aged 18 to 35 who received the YFV17D yellow fever vaccine. The sample here was PBMCs, taken about 21 days after the first yellow fever vaccination.

CDR3 bases: TGCGCCAGCAGCCAAGATTTAGGCAGGGGGCGAAATGAGCAGTTCTTC. Translating gives CASSQDLGRGRNEQFF. This chain links TRBV4-3 with TRBJ2-1; 8 bases match TRBD1. Germline V gene lookup returns CDR1 LGHNA and CDR2 YSLEER. The CDR3 runs to 16 residues. The J segment lost 7 bases and the V segment lost 0 bases, leaving 8 bases of the junction unmatched.